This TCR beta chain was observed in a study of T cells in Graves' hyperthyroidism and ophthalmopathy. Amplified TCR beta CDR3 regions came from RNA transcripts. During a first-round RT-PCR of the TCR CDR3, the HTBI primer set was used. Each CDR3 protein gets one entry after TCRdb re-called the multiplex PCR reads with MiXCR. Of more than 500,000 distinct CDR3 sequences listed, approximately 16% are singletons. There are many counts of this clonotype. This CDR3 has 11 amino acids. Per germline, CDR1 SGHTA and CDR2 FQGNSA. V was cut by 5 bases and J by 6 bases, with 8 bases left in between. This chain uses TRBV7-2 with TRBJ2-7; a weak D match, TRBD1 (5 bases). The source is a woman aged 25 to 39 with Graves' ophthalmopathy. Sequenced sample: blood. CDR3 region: CASSVQGEQYF. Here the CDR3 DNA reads TGTGCCAGCAGCGTTCAGGGCGAGCAGTACTTC.